The 25 T cell receptor beta chains below were found in one sample sequenced in a study of monozygotic twins with cystic fibrosis. Profiled with immunoSEQ multiplex PCR; TCRdb holds only in-frame clones, not every one. The data hold approximately 8,700 clones, with about 90% observed a single time. The sample comprised blood. The receptors derive from a boy younger than 10 with cystic fibrosis.

The chain links TRBV6-5 to TRBJ1-2; D gene ambiguous. Trimming took off 6 bases at V and 4 bases at J, with 9 bases between the two ends. There are 12 residues in the CDR3. CDR1 and CDR2 from the germline V gene are MNHEY and SVGAGI. CDR3 protein: CASSRAAYGYTF. The CDR3, as DNA: TGTGCCAGCAGCCGGGCTGCCTATGGCTACACCTTC.

This chain joins TRBV11-1 and TRBJ2-7; D gene unclear. V was clipped by 2 bases and J by 2 bases, with 10 bases between them. The CDR3 is 14 amino acids. Germline V gives CDR1 SGHAT, CDR2 FQDESV (reference sequence). CDR3 loop: CASSLCTETYEQYV. The DNA of the CDR3 is TGTGCCAGCAGCTTATGTACCGAGACCTACGAGCAGTACGTC.

The rearrangement joins TRBV11-2 to TRBJ2-5, with 11 positions matching TRBD1. The CDR3 has 14 residues. The junction had 4 bases not matched to a gene; V was cut back by 5 bases and J by 5 bases. Germline lookup yields CDR1 SGHAT and CDR2 FQNNGV. The CDR3 DNA reads as TGTGCCAGCAGCAAGGACAGGGGGCGGGAGACCCAGTACTTC. This translates into CASSKDRGRETQYF.

The CDR3 DNA is TGTGCCAGCTCACAACTCTTTCAAGAGAAAACGTTAGGTCTGGCAACTAATGAAAAACTGTTTTTT. Translating it yields CASSQLFQEKTLGLATNEKLFF. The chain couples TRBV18 to TRBJ1-4; D gene uncertain. CDR1 is KGHSH, CDR2 LQKENI, per germline. Trimming took off 4 bases at V and 0 bases at J, with 30 bases between the two ends. This CDR3 comprises 22 residues.

The V call is TRBV11-3, the J call TRBJ2-1, with TRBD2 matching 7 bases. The junction had 3 bases not matched to a gene; V was cut back by 7 bases and J by 0 bases. This CDR3 spans 14 amino acids. Germline V gene data show CDR1 as SGHNT and CDR2 as YENEEA. CDR3 in DNA: TGTGCCAGCACCGGGGGGAGCTCCTACAATGAGCAGTTCTTC. Translating gives CASTGGSSYNEQFF.

The chain carries TRBV10-1 and TRBJ1-1; D is undetermined. The CDR3 is 13 amino acids. The germline V and J ends were trimmed by 0 bases and 6 bases, with 8 bases remaining between them. CDR1 is WNHNN and CDR2 is SYGVQD in the germline V gene (reference sequence). This chain's CDR3 is CASSESVAAEAFF. CDR3 bases: TGCGCCAGCAGTGAGTCAGTGGCCGCTGAAGCTTTCTTT.

V is TRBV7-2 and J is TRBJ1-5; no firm D call. Trimming took off 1 base at V and 3 bases at J, with 10 bases between the two ends. The CDR3 is made up of 15 amino acids. Germline V gene lookup returns CDR1 SGHTA and CDR2 FQGNSA. The CDR3 reads CASSLVENNNQPQHF. Here the CDR3 DNA reads TGTGCCAGCAGCTTAGTGGAGAACAACAATCAGCCCCAGCATTTT.

V usage is TRBV4-1 and J usage is TRBJ2-3; tentative D call: TRBD1 (5 bases). Trimming took 0 bases from V and 4 from J, leaving 14 bases between them. CDR3 size: 16 residues. CDR1 and CDR2 from the germline V gene are MGHRA and YSYEKL. The CDR3 sequence is CASSQDGANRADTQYF. CDR3 DNA: TGCGCCAGCAGCCAAGATGGGGCCAATCGGGCAGATACGCAGTATTTT.

Only a few counts were recorded for this clone. The V and J genes are TRBV6-1 and TRBJ2-7, with D possibly matching TRBD1 (6 bases). Germline lookup yields CDR1 MNHNS and CDR2 SASEGT. With 1 base removed from V and 2 bases from J, the gap between germline ends came to 9 bases. The CDR3 extends over 14 amino acids. Written as DNA, the CDR3 is TGTGCCAGCAGTGAAGGGGGGCATCCCTACGAGCAGTACTTC. Translated, it gives CASSEGGHPYEQYF.

V gene TRBV10-3 combines with J gene TRBJ2-2; no clear D. The CDR3 loop spans 13 amino acids. Per germline, CDR1 ENHRY and CDR2 SYGVKD. Trimming removed 6 bases from V and 1 base from J, with 6 bases in between. For the CDR3, the DNA is TGTGCCATCAGGGACGGGAACACCGGGGAGCTGTTTTTT. This codes for CAIRDGNTGELFF.

This clone appeared a single time. The CDR3 loop is CASSFGLAGYTDTQYF. DNA for the CDR3: TGTGCCAGCAGCTTCGGACTAGCGGGGTATACAGATACGCAGTATTTT. The rearrangement joins TRBV5-8 to TRBJ2-3, with 12 bases identical to TRBD2. The CDR3 spans 16 residues. V shed 2 bases and J 3 bases; nucleotides not matched to a gene: 4. Germline V lookup: CDR1 SGHTS, CDR2 YDEGEE.

The rearrangement uses TRBV7-8 and TRBJ1-2; unclear D gene. Germline V lookup: CDR1 SGHVS, CDR2 FQNEAQ. The CDR3 has 13 amino acids. V lost 3 bases, J lost 1 base, and 6 bases lay in between. The CDR3 coding sequence is TGTGCCAGCAGCTTGGCCGATAACTATGGCTACACCTTC. Encoded protein: CASSLADNYGYTF.

This clone has only a few counts. The rearrangement links TRBV7-6 to TRBJ2-1; 7 bases line up with TRBD2. There are 14 residues in the CDR3. The ends lost 5 bases at V and 4 bases at J; junction bases unmatched: 5. Germline V CDR1 and CDR2: SGHVS, FNYEAQ. CDR3 coding DNA: TGTGCCAGCAGCCCACGGGGGGAATACAATGAGCAGTTCTTC. Translated, it gives CASSPRGEYNEQFF.

The gene calls are TRBV10-2 and TRBJ2-1, with TRBD2 matching 10 bases. The CDR3 is 16 residues long. J gave up 4 bases and V 0 bases, and 3 bases lay outside the gene matches. Germline values: CDR1 WSHSY, CDR2 SAAADI. The CDR3 nucleotides read TGCGCCAGCAGTGAGTCAGGACTAGCGGATTACAATGAGCAGTTCTTC. Protein product: CASSESGLADYNEQFF.

The rearrangement uses TRBV6-6 and TRBJ1-2; unclear D gene. V lost 3 bases and J lost 0, with 11 bases in between. This CDR3 spans 15 amino acids. CDR1 and CDR2 (germline): MNHNY, SVGAGI (reference sequence). The CDR3 protein is CASSYGVGPNYGYTF. CDR3 nucleotide sequence: TGTGCCAGCAGTTATGGGGTTGGGCCTAACTATGGCTACACCTTC.

This clone was recorded once. The chain combines TRBV21-1 with TRBJ2-7. TRBV21-1 is a pseudogene segment. This CDR3 region has 14 residues. The CDR3 bases are TGTGCCAGCAGCCCCGGAAAGGGCGACTACGAGCAGTACTTC. Encoded protein: CASSPGKGDYEQYF.

This chain links TRBV19 with TRBJ1-2, with 7 bases identical to TRBD1. The J segment lost 2 bases and the V segment lost 5 bases, leaving 14 bases of the junction unmatched. This CDR3 has 17 residues. The V gene's germline CDR1 is LNHDA and CDR2 SQIVND (reference sequence). The CDR3: CASSSTPGTALNYGYTF. The CDR3 bases are TGTGCCAGTAGTTCCACCCCCGGGACAGCCTTAAACTATGGCTACACCTTC.

V is TRBV7-8 and J is TRBJ1-2; TRBD1 matches 7 bases. V lost 1 base to trimming and J lost 2 bases; unmatched junction nucleotides: 1. Looked up from germline, CDR1 is SGHVS and CDR2 is FQNEAQ. CDR3 length equals 14 residues. CDR3 nucleotides: TGTGCCAGCAGCTTAGGGGACAGAAACTATGGCTACACCTTC. This codes for CASSLGDRNYGYTF. The whole variable domain, remainder taken from reference TRBV7-8 and TRBJ1-2, is GAGVSQSPRYKVAKRGQDVALRCDPISGHVSLFWYQQALGQGPEFLTYFQNEAQLDKSGLPSDRFFAERPEGSVSTLKIQRTQQEDSAVYLCASSLGDRNYGYTFGSGTRLTVV.

The chain has TRBV5-1 and TRBJ1-2; D is perhaps TRBD1 (5 bases). The ends were cut back, 5 bases at V and 0 bases at J, with 14 bases in the middle. Per germline, CDR1 SGHRS and CDR2 YFSETQ. This CDR3 is 15 amino acids long. The CDR3 is CASRRTQEANYGYTF. CDR3 sequence (DNA): TGCGCCAGCAGGCGGACACAGGAGGCTAACTATGGCTACACCTTC.

The CDR3: CASSQGNGGRELGKNTGELFF. The CDR3 region has the DNA TGCGCCAGCAGCCAAGGAAATGGTGGCAGGGAACTAGGAAAGAACACCGGGGAGCTGTTTTTT. J is TRBJ2-2 and V is TRBV4-1; either TRBD1 or TRBD2 may supply D (5 bases each). With 1 base removed from V and 1 base from J, the gap between germline ends came to 25 bases. Germline V gives CDR1 MGHRA, CDR2 YSYEKL. The CDR3 spans 21 residues.

The chain has TRBV9 and TRBJ2-1; D is undetermined. V gave up 4 bases and J gave up 5 bases, with 13 bases separating them. The CDR3 runs 14 residues. Germline V gives CDR1 SGDLS, CDR2 YYNGEE. The DNA of the CDR3 is TGTGCCAGCAGCTCCGAAAGCGTGAACAATGAGCAGTTCTTC. Protein product: CASSSESVNNEQFF.

The chain has TRBV14 and TRBJ1-3, with D possibly TRBD1 on 5 matching bases. Trimming took 2 bases from V and 2 from J, leaving 7 bases between them. Germline values: CDR1 SGHDN, CDR2 FVKESK. The CDR3 loop spans 14 amino acids. CDR3 region: CASSQQTAGNTIYF. The CDR3, as DNA: TGTGCCAGCAGCCAACAGACAGCTGGAAACACCATATATTTT.

V and J are TRBV9 and TRBJ2-5; 11 bases are shared with TRBD1. The CDR3 loop spans 16 amino acids. V shed 3 bases and J 5 bases; nucleotides not matched to a gene: 9. Looked up from germline, CDR1 is SGDLS and CDR2 is YYNGEE. The CDR3 DNA sequence: TGTGCCAGCAGCGAATCAGTGGGGACAGGGGGGGAGACCCAGTACTTC. Its protein is CASSESVGTGGETQYF.

V is TRBV29-1 and J is TRBJ1-2; D gene uncertain. This CDR3 contains 14 residues. Germline loops: CDR1 SQVTM, CDR2 ANQGSEA. V was clipped by 0 bases and J by 6 bases, with 14 bases between them. This CDR3 is CSVEEGGRAHGYTF. For the CDR3, the DNA is TGCAGCGTTGAAGAGGGCGGGAGAGCACATGGCTACACCTTC.

V gene TRBV6-1 combines with J gene TRBJ2-7; the D gene is possibly TRBD2 (6 bases). The CDR3 is 14 amino acids. The germline CDR1 and CDR2 sequences are MNHNS and SASEGT. V was cut by 4 bases and J by 6 bases, with 16 bases left in between. Written as DNA, the CDR3 is TGTGCCAGCAGTGCCCCCGCGGGGAGGCGCGAGCAGTACTTC. Its protein product is CASSAPAGRREQYF.